This T cell receptor (beta chain) was observed in a study of control samples from healthy donors and cancer patients. J was trimmed by 3 bases and V by 3 bases; bases with no gene match: 2. The germline V gene has CDR1 KGHSH and CDR2 LQKENI. The CDR3 spans 14 residues. Measured with immunoSEQ multiplex PCR; TCRdb has only the in-frame clones, and not every one. The table includes 130,000 or so clones, roughly 89% detected once. The gene calls are TRBV18 and TRBJ2-7; 10 nucleotides match TRBD1. This receptor was identified in a man aged 18 to 30 in good health. What was sequenced was blood. The CDR3: CASSPGQGIYEQYF. The CDR3, as DNA: TGTGCCAGCTCACCGGGACAGGGGATCTACGAGCAGTACTTC.